A selection of T cell receptor beta chains follows, all from one sample in a study of tumor and adjacent non-tumor tissue in lung cancer. Via MiXCR, TCRdb re-called the multiplex PCR reads, giving one row per CDR3 protein. Seen here are about 93,000 distinct CDR3 sequences, about 67% observed once, and the top ten hold roughly 18%. The specimen sequenced was lung tumor tissue. The receptors were sampled from a man aged 60-69 years with non-small cell lung cancer. CDR3s include the opening cysteine and the closing phenylalanine or tryptophan. Each record gives: D gene, clone size, V gene, J gene, CDR3 DNA, CDR3 protein. A D gene is named only where the DNA matches it firmly. Where a row states a size, it is once, few, many or the class of an expanded clone; other rows omit it.

.	many	TRBV5-1	TRBJ1-4	TGCGCCAGCAGCATGGGACCCGGGGGTGAAAAACTGTTTTTT	CASSMGPGGEKLFF
TRBD1	few	TRBV6-2/TRBV6-3	TRBJ1-2	TGTGCCAGCAGAGTCCGCCCGGGACAGGCAAACGGCTACACCTTC	CASRVRPGQANGYTF
.	.	TRBV7-8	TRBJ2-2	TGTGCCCGCAGCTTAGTTGCAGGGGGGGAGCTGTTTTTT	CARSLVAGGELFF
.	.	TRBV11-2	TRBJ2-2	TGTGCCAGCGGACTCCTAGCCCAAAGTACCGGGGAGCTTTTTTTT	CASGLLAQSTGELFF
TRBD2	.	TRBV12-3/TRBV12-4	TRBJ2-1	TGTGCCAGCAGTTTGTACGGGGGACTAGCGCGAGGTGAGCAGTTCTTC	CASSLYGGLARGEQFF
TRBD1	.	TRBV5-1	TRBJ1-5	TGCGCCAACAGCTTAACAGGGGGCTATCAGCCCCAGCATTTT	CANSLTGGYQPQHF
TRBD1	.	TRBV19	TRBJ2-3	TGTGCCAGTAGTCTCCTCCGACAGGGGGCGGGCACAACGGATATGCAGTATTTT	CASSLLRQGAGTTDMQYF
TRBD2	.	TRBV6-5	TRBJ2-5	TGTGCCAGCAGTCACACAGCGGGGGGGGTGGAAGAGACCCAGTACTTC	CASSHTAGGVEETQYF
.	.	TRBV5-6	TRBJ2-6	TGTGCCAGCAGCCTAGTGAGTTCTGGGGCCAACGTCCTGACTTTC	CASSLVSSGANVLTF
.	.	TRBV5-4	TRBJ2-1	TGTGCCAGCAGCCGGGGGGCGGACTCCTACAATGAGCAGTTTTTC	CASSRGADSYNEQFF
.	.	TRBV10-3	TRBJ2-5	TGTGCCATCAGTGCCCCCCCAATGGAGACCCAGTACTTC	CAISAPPMETQYF